The source of this T cell receptor (beta chain) is a study of control samples from healthy donors and cancer patients. Profiled with immunoSEQ multiplex PCR; TCRdb holds only in-frame clones, not every one. This sample has roughly 140,000 clones, with 89% found just once. CDR1 and CDR2 from the germline V gene are LNHNV and YYDKDF (reference sequence). The V and J ends lost 0 bases and 4 bases respectively, with 10 bases between them. This CDR3 is 15 amino acids long. The table lists this clone with a count of one. The gene calls are TRBV15 and TRBJ1-5; D is possibly TRBD1 (6 bases). The clonotype originates from a man aged 30 to 45 in good health. Sequencing input: blood. DNA of the CDR3: TGTGCCACCAGCAGAGAATGGGGGCGGAATCAGCCCCAGCATTTT. Protein sequence: CATSREWGRNQPQHF.